This T cell receptor beta chain was retrieved from a study of blood T cell repertoires in COVID-19. In the study overall: The United States, Italy and Spain were the sources of the acute and convalescent COVID-19 samples. The analysed material was cDNA or gDNA that came from T cells, B-cell-depleted T cells, or PBMCs.

Everyone who took part was roughly 18 to 89 years old, and they came from 20 to 25 US areas. Authors' methods: Amplified reference gene primers provided the basis for estimating nucleated cell counts. Clones were read by immunoSEQ multiplex PCR, and TCRdb kept only the in-frame ones, dropping some. Clonal size and the V and J genes are those of that table, whereas D and trimming came from the DNA. The sample includes some 210,000 clones, about 84% seen only once; the top ten take about 4.5%. Germline CDR1 is SGHKS and CDR2 is YYEKEE (reference sequence). V shed 3 bases, J shed 8 bases, and the junction held 7 bases outside the gene matches. The CDR3 totals 14 residues.

The sequence came from a man aged 25-45 years with acute COVID-19. The chain carries TRBV5-5 and TRBJ1-4, with 7 positions matching TRBD1. The sequenced material came from PBMCs or T cells enriched from blood (not recorded which). The CDR3 loop is CASSSGQLSEKLFF. In DNA form, the CDR3 reads TGTGCCAGCAGCTCGGGACAGCTGAGCGAAAAACTGTTTTTT.